The T cell receptor (beta chain) described here comes from a study of CD8 T cells in ankylosing spondylitis. General observations from the study: Previously reported in reactive arthritis synovial fluid and blood were some of the motif variants. The study identified a TCR beta motif of under 10 highly homologous variants that appeared characteristic of ankylosing spondylitis blood. Researchers reportedly found disease-linked clones significantly enriched in matched ankylosing spondylitis synovial fluid.

This clonotype was counted only a few times. Its antigen is still unknown. Using its own MiXCR run on the 5' RACE reads, TCRdb lists one record per CDR3 protein. The repertoire consists of fewer than 550,000 distinct CDR3 sequences, with roughly 5.3% occurring once and the leading ten covering roughly 3.3%. CDR1 and CDR2 (germline): SGHRS, YFSETQ. The CDR3 has 14 amino acids. The V and J ends lost 4 bases and 5 bases respectively, with 15 bases between them. This chain links TRBV5-1 with TRBJ2-5; TRBD2 might be the D (6 bases). This clonotype was obtained from a male donor with ankylosing spondylitis. The sequencing input was blood, either unsorted or a sorted T cell fraction (not recorded which). The CDR3 reads CASSPGGVGETQYF. As DNA, the CDR3 is TGCGCCAGCAGCCCGGGCGGGGTCGGGGAGACCCAGTACTTC.